These 28 T cell receptor beta chains share one sample of origin, sequenced in a study of response to subunit inactivated influenza vaccine. Using its own MiXCR run on the RT-PCR reads, TCRdb lists one record per CDR3 protein. The sample has about 520,000 distinct CDR3 sequences; approximately 24% are singletons. The material sequenced was CD4+ T cells sorted from PBMCs, taken around 5 days after vaccination. The origin of the receptors is a man in his fifties or sixties who received an inactivated influenza vaccine.

The V and J genes are TRBV6-2 or TRBV6-3 and TRBJ1-1, with TRBD1 as a possible D gene (6 bases). The CDR3 is made up of 11 amino acids. Germline V gene data show CDR1 as MNHEY and CDR2 as SVGEGT. The ends were cut back, 7 bases at V and 8 bases at J, with 11 bases in the middle. CDR3 loop: CASTDRTEAFF. The CDR3 DNA sequence: TGTGCCAGCACCGACAGGACCGAAGCTTTCTTT.

This clonotype was observed a handful of times. The CDR3 bases are TGCGCCAGCAGCTCGGACGTTGCCATCAATGAGCAGTTCTTC. Translation: CASSSDVAINEQFF. The rearrangement uses TRBV5-1 and TRBJ2-1; D uncertain. V was trimmed by 3 bases and J by 6 bases, leaving 13 bases between them. The CDR3 consists of 14 residues. Germline V lookup: CDR1 SGHRS, CDR2 YFSETQ.

The chain combines TRBV20-1 with TRBJ2-1; D is undetermined. CDR1 and CDR2 (germline): DFQATT, SNEGSKA (reference sequence). Trimming removed 1 base from V and 1 base from J, with 11 bases in between. The CDR3 totals 15 residues. The CDR3 sequence: CSARGVGWSYNEQFF. In DNA form, the CDR3 reads TGCAGTGCTAGAGGAGTGGGTTGGTCCTACAATGAGCAGTTCTTC.

The chain couples TRBV9 to TRBJ1-3; D is unclear. CDR3 length equals 15 residues. V lost 0 bases to trimming and J lost 4 bases, with 11 bases between them. Germline values: CDR1 SGDLS, CDR2 YYNGEE. The CDR3 DNA sequence: TGTGCCAGCAGCGTAGGCGGGCAAAGGGGAAACACCATATATTTT. It codes for CASSVGGQRGNTIYF. The full variable domain, rest sourced from reference TRBV9 and TRBJ1-3, is DSGVTQTPKHLITATGQRVTLRCSPRSGDLSVYWYQQSLDQGLQFLIQYYNGEERAKGNILERFSAQQFPDLHSELNLSSLELGDSALYFCASSVGGQRGNTIYFGEGSWLTVV.

This clonotype was detected a few times. This sequence joins TRBV20-1 and TRBJ2-5, with TRBD2 matching 7 bases. The CDR3 length is 13 residues. With V trimmed by 5 bases and J by 5 bases, 8 bases remained unmatched. The V gene's germline CDR1 is DFQATT and CDR2 SNEGSKA (reference sequence). The CDR3 region is CSAPTTSSETQYF. The CDR3 coding sequence is TGCAGTGCTCCTACGACTAGCTCCGAGACCCAGTACTTC.

The sample holds a few counts of this clonotype. The V gene is TRBV12-3 or TRBV12-4, the J gene TRBJ2-5, with a tentative D call TRBD1 (6 bases). Trimming shortened V by 5 bases and J by 7 bases, and 17 bases separated the two germline ends. CDR3 size: 14 residues. The CDR3 bases are TGTGCCAGCAGTCCAGGGACACCGAGGTCGACCCAGTACTTC. It encodes CASSPGTPRSTQYF.

This chain links TRBV6-1 with TRBJ2-1; maybe TRBD2 (5 bases). Trimming removed 7 bases from V and 7 bases from J, with 20 bases in between. Germline lookup yields CDR1 MNHNS and CDR2 SASEGT. This CDR3 is 15 amino acids long. This chain's CDR3 is CASKGGRAPGNEQFF. The CDR3 DNA reads as TGTGCCAGCAAAGGTGGGCGGGCCCCCGGGAATGAGCAGTTCTTC.

The chain recombines TRBV20-1 with TRBJ2-5, with 11 bases lining up with TRBD2. Unmatched junction bases numbered 9, after V lost 3 bases and J lost 6 bases. This CDR3 has 15 amino acids. Germline V gene sequence: CDR1 DFQATT, CDR2 SNEGSKA (reference sequence). The CDR3 coding sequence is TGCAGTGCTAGGGTGCTAACTAGCGGGAGAAAGACCCAGTACTTC. This codes for CSARVLTSGRKTQYF.

The rearrangement uses TRBV6-2 or TRBV6-3 and TRBJ2-1; 8 bases are shared with TRBD2. Per the germline V gene, CDR1 is MNHEY and CDR2 is SVGEGT. The CDR3 spans 16 residues. Trimming removed 6 bases from V and 6 bases from J; junction bases left unmatched: 13. The CDR3 loop reads CASRRLTSAKGNEQFF. The CDR3 DNA sequence: TGTGCCAGCAGGCGCCTGACTAGCGCAAAGGGCAATGAGCAGTTCTTC.

This clonotype was found a few times. This chain joins TRBV29-1 and TRBJ1-1; no clear D gene. The ends were cut back, 4 bases at V and 8 bases at J, with 14 bases in the middle. CDR3 length equals 12 residues. CDR1 is SQVTM, CDR2 ANQGSEA, per germline. The CDR3 sequence: CSVGHSIAEAFF. The CDR3 DNA is TGCAGCGTTGGTCACAGCATCGCCGAAGCTTTCTTT. The full variable domain, completed using reference TRBV29-1 and TRBJ1-1, is SAVISQKPSRDICQRGTSLTIQCQVDSQVTMMFWYRQQPGQSLTLIATANQGSEATYESGFVIDKFPISRPNLTFSTLTVSNMSPEDSSIYLCSVGHSIAEAFFGQGTRLTVV.

This chain connects TRBV2 to TRBJ2-5, with 10 nucleotides matching TRBD1. Per germline, CDR1 SNHLY and CDR2 FYNNEI. The V and J ends lost 6 bases and 8 bases, in that order; junction bases with no gene match: 9. The CDR3 is 14 amino acids. The CDR3 coding sequence is TGTGCCAGCAGAAACCGGGACAGGGGTATCACCCAGTACTTC. It is translated as CASRNRDRGITQYF.

This clonotype came up a few times. This chain uses TRBV29-1 with TRBJ2-5; D remains ambiguous. CDR1 is SQVTM, CDR2 ANQGSEA, per germline. CDR3 length: 11 residues. The ends were cut back, 6 bases at V and 7 bases at J, with 12 bases in the middle. The CDR3 region is CSVENGRTQYF. CDR3 DNA: TGCAGCGTCGAGAATGGACGGACCCAGTACTTC.

V and J are TRBV20-1 and TRBJ2-7, with TRBD1 matching over 10 bases. The CDR3 sequence is 17 residues long. V shed 5 bases, J shed 0 bases, and the junction held 13 bases outside the gene matches. Germline CDR1 reads DFQATT; CDR2 reads SNEGSKA (reference sequence). The chain's CDR3 is CSALSSKTGGVSYEQYF. In DNA form, the CDR3 reads TGCAGTGCTCTCAGCTCTAAGACAGGGGGCGTCTCCTACGAGCAGTACTTC.

The chain uses TRBV4-1 and TRBJ2-5, with 8 bases that match TRBD2. This CDR3 has 17 amino acids. The germline V gene encodes CDR1 MGHRA and CDR2 YSYEKL. Trimming took 0 bases from V and 5 from J; bases not matched to a gene: 11. The CDR3 nucleotides are TGCGCCAGCAGCCAAGATAATGGGCTCGCGGGGGGTGAGACCCAGTACTTC. This translates into CASSQDNGLAGGETQYF.

J is TRBJ2-7 and V is TRBV7-9, with D possibly being TRBD1 (6 bases). CDR3 length: 12 amino acids. The germline V and J ends were trimmed by 5 bases and 6 bases, with 11 bases remaining between them. Germline loops: CDR1 SEHNR, CDR2 FQNEAQ (reference sequence). CDR3 nucleotide sequence: TGTGCCAGCAGCCCTAAAGGGGGCGAGCAGTACTTC. This translates into CASSPKGGEQYF.

With regard to this clonotype: The junction does not match germline at one end; this may be a read error. The V gene is TRBV29-1, the J gene TRBJ1-2; 7 bases are a match to TRBD1. Germline CDR1 and CDR2: SQVTM and ANQGSEA. This CDR3 has 12 residues. The CDR3: CSVQDRVYGYTF. CDR3 nucleotide sequence: TGCAGCGTTCAAGACAGGGTCTATGGCTACACCTTC.

This clonotype has at least ten counts. The rearrangement uses TRBV20-1 and TRBJ2-4, with unresolved D. V lost 1 base, J lost 4 bases, and 11 bases lay in between. CDR1 DFQATT and CDR2 SNEGSKA come from the germline V gene (reference sequence). There are 14 residues in the CDR3. CDR3 sequence reads: CSARGSESKNIQYF. The CDR3 region has the DNA TGCAGTGCTAGAGGGTCGGAGAGTAAAAACATTCAGTACTTC.

This clonotype came up a few times. CDR3 protein: CASSVGAGRGRETQYF. As DNA, the CDR3 is TGTGCCAGCAGCGTAGGGGCAGGTCGAGGTAGGGAGACCCAGTACTTC. This chain connects TRBV9 to TRBJ2-5, with D hard to call. Germline loops: CDR1 SGDLS, CDR2 YYNGEE. V shed 0 bases and J shed 5 bases, with 17 bases lying between them. The CDR3 has 16 residues.

The rearrangement joins TRBV12-3 or TRBV12-4 to TRBJ1-1, with 8 bases identical to TRBD1. J was trimmed by 6 bases and V by 5 bases; bases with no gene match: 8. This CDR3 region has 14 residues. In DNA form, the CDR3 reads TGTGCCAGCAGTACCGGACAGGGAGTGTCTGAAGCTTTCTTT. As protein: CASSTGQGVSEAFF.

This sequence joins TRBV12-3 or TRBV12-4 and TRBJ2-7, with 11 bases fitting TRBD2. CDR3 length: 15 residues. J gave up 4 bases and V 3 bases, and 5 bases lay outside the gene matches. CDR3: CASSFSASGGYEQYF. CDR3 bases: TGTGCCAGCAGTTTTTCGGCTAGCGGGGGGTACGAGCAGTACTTC.

This chain links TRBV30 with TRBJ2-7; D may be TRBD2 (5 bases). The CDR3 extends over 13 amino acids. Germline loops: CDR1 GTSNPN, CDR2 SVGIG (reference sequence). Trimming left V 2 bases short and J 0 bases short, with 8 bases between. This CDR3 reads CAWSTRVSYEQYF. CDR3 coding DNA: TGTGCCTGGAGTACGCGGGTCTCCTACGAGCAGTACTTC.

The genes are TRBV12-3 or TRBV12-4 and TRBJ2-3; possible D gene TRBD2, 5 bases. This CDR3 contains 17 residues. Between the trimmed V and J ends, which lost 1 base and 0 bases, there was a span of 14 bases. The CDR3 sequence is CASSLGPTKISTDTQYF. In nucleotides, the CDR3 is TGTGCCAGCAGTTTAGGACCGACTAAAATTAGCACAGATACGCAGTATTTT.

This clonotype occurred a few times. The V and J genes are TRBV20-1 and TRBJ2-7, with 15 bases aligning to TRBD2. This CDR3 comprises 17 residues. The J segment lost 2 bases and the V segment lost 1 base, leaving 6 bases of the junction unmatched. Germline loops: CDR1 DFQATT, CDR2 SNEGSKA (reference sequence). The CDR3 coding sequence is TGCAGTGCTAGAGGTACCGGACTAGCGGGAGGGCCCTACGAGCAGTACTTC. Translating gives CSARGTGLAGGPYEQYF.

The rearrangement links TRBV6-1 to TRBJ2-1, with a weak D call TRBD1 (6 bases). V was trimmed by 7 bases and J by 7 bases, leaving 14 bases between them. Germline CDR1 and CDR2: MNHNS and SASEGT. The CDR3 is made up of 13 amino acids. As DNA, the CDR3 is TGTGCCAGCATTCCCTCAGGGGAGAATGAGCAGTTCTTC. It is translated as CASIPSGENEQFF.

The chain links TRBV29-1 to TRBJ2-1; perhaps TRBD2 as D (6 bases). The CDR3 contains 13 residues. Trimming pared 4 bases from V and 6 bases from J, leaving 13 bases between. The germline gives CDR1 SQVTM, CDR2 ANQGSEA. The CDR3 protein is CSVAATSVNEQFF. The CDR3 DNA reads TGCAGCGTTGCCGCGACTAGTGTCAATGAGCAGTTCTTC.

The rearrangement uses TRBV20-1 and TRBJ1-2, with 9 bases matching TRBD1. After removal of 5 bases from V and 5 bases from J, the junction contained 3 bases not matched to a gene. Germline V gene data show CDR1 as DFQATT and CDR2 as SNEGSKA (reference sequence). The CDR3 is 12 amino acids. The CDR3 sequence is CSAEQGAYGYTF. The DNA for the CDR3 is TGCAGTGCTGAACAGGGGGCATATGGCTACACCTTC.

The chain is built from TRBV19 and TRBJ2-1, with 10 bases matching TRBD2. This CDR3 is 16 amino acids long. The V and J ends lost 1 base and 2 bases, in that order; junction bases with no gene match: 2. Germline-derived CDR1 and CDR2 are LNHDA and SQIVND (reference sequence). CDR3 amino acids: CASSIGTSGTYNEQFF. The CDR3 region has the DNA TGTGCCAGTAGTATAGGGACTAGCGGAACCTACAATGAGCAGTTCTTC.

In its sample, this clonotype was seen a few times. This sequence joins TRBV7-2 and TRBJ2-4, with TRBD1 as a possible D gene (5 bases). CDR3 length: 13 residues. The ends were cut back, 5 bases at V and 4 bases at J, with 9 bases in the middle. The germline V gene has CDR1 SGHTA and CDR2 FQGNSA. As DNA, the CDR3 is TGTGCCAGCAGCCAACAGGAAAAAAACATTCAGTACTTC. This translates into CASSQQEKNIQYF. Using reference TRBV7-2 and TRBJ2-4 for the parts outside the CDR3, the full variable domain is GAGVSQSPSNKVTEKGKDVELRCDPISGHTALYWYRQSLGQGLEFLIYFQGNSAPDKSGLPSDRFSAERTGGSVSTLTIQRTQQEDSAVYLCASSQQEKNIQYFGAGTRLSVL.